Listed below are T cell receptor beta chains from one sample, sequenced in a study of T-cell memory formation after mild COVID-19. Using its own MiXCR run on the 5' RACE reads, TCRdb lists one record per CDR3 protein. Among 200,000 to 250,000 distinct CDR3 sequences listed, approximately 10% were seen once. The sample was PBMCs or a T cell subset sorted from them (not recorded which). These TCRs come from a man younger than 35 who had mild COVID-19 (a few samples of this study predate the infection). Cell type and time point are not known. The CDR3 runs from the conserved cysteine through the conserved F or W. A D gene is named only where the DNA matches it firmly. Rows may omit the clone size; those that give it use once, few, many or a size class.

CDR3 DNA	CDR3 protein	D gene	clone size	V gene	J gene
TGTGCCAGCAGCTTCCTATACAGGGTGAGCTCCTACAATGAGCAGTTCTTC	CASSFLYRVSSYNEQFF	.	few	TRBV7-2	TRBJ2-1
TGTGCCACCAGTGAAGGGTTTCCTAGGAGTGGCTACACCTTC	CATSEGFPRSGYTF	.	few	TRBV24-1	TRBJ1-2
TGCGCCAGCAGCTTGCCGGGACTCCGTTACAATGAGCAGTTCTTC	CASSLPGLRYNEQFF	.	few	TRBV5-1	TRBJ2-1
TGTGCCAGCAGCTTAGTTGGGCGTGAGCAGTTCTTC	CASSLVGREQFF	.	.	TRBV7-2	TRBJ2-1
TGTGCCCTCTCCAGCACAGATACGCAGTATTTT	CALSSTDTQYF	.	.	TRBV28	TRBJ2-3
TGTGCCAGCACTTTACAGGGGTCCGATGAAAAACTGTTTTTT	CASTLQGSDEKLFF	TRBD1	.	TRBV12-3/TRBV12-4	TRBJ1-4
TGTGCCAGCGGGGACAGGGAGGGCGCACCGTCACCCCTCCACTTT	CASGDREGAPSPLHF	TRBD1	few	TRBV9	TRBJ1-6
TGTGCCAGCAGCTTAGATAGCGGGGGGCACAATGAGCAGTTCTTC	CASSLDSGGHNEQFF	TRBD2	.	TRBV7-2	TRBJ2-1
TGTGCCACGCAACAGGGCCCAGGGACGGGCTACACCTTC	CATQQGPGTGYTF	.	.	TRBV10-3	TRBJ1-2
TGTGCCAGCAGTTTTCAGGGGGGTGTCAATTCACCCCTCCACTTT	CASSFQGGVNSPLHF	TRBD1	many	TRBV12-3/TRBV12-4	TRBJ1-6
TGTGCCAGCAGCTTAGTGGCGGGGGGGCTAGGGGAGACCCAGTACTTC	CASSLVAGGLGETQYF	TRBD2	many	TRBV7-2	TRBJ2-5
TGCAGTGCTAGAGATCGGCAGGGTTTTAACACTGAAGCTTTCTTT	CSARDRQGFNTEAFF	.	few	TRBV20-1	TRBJ1-1
TGTGCCAGCACTTCGGGTGGAAACATTCAGTACTTC	CASTSGGNIQYF	.	few	TRBV28	TRBJ2-4
TGTGCCAGCAGCCCATCCGGGTTGAACACTGAAGCTTTCTTT	CASSPSGLNTEAFF	.	once	TRBV5-4	TRBJ1-1
TGCAGTGCTAGCCCCAGCTATAGCAATCAGCCCCAGCATTTT	CSASPSYSNQPQHF	.	few	TRBV20-1	TRBJ1-5
TGTGCCAGCAGCTTAGTCGGGACTAGCCTGTCTGGTGGTACGCAGTATTTT	CASSLVGTSLSGGTQYF	TRBD2	few	TRBV7-3	TRBJ2-3
TGTGCCAGCAGCTTAGCGAGGGGTGGAAAACTGTTTTTT	CASSLARGGKLFF	.	.	TRBV7-3	TRBJ1-4
TGTGCCACCAGTTTTACGAGGGCTGGGGCCAACGTCCTGACTTTC	CATSFTRAGANVLTF	.	.	TRBV24-1	TRBJ2-6
TGCGCCAGCAGCCTGCAGACCTCCTACAATGAGCAGTTCTTC	CASSLQTSYNEQFF	.	few	TRBV5-1	TRBJ2-1
TGCGCCAGCAGCCAAGAATTTACTAGCCGCGATACGCAGTATTTT	CASSQEFTSRDTQYF	.	few	TRBV4-3	TRBJ2-3
TGCGCCAGCAGCGGCCTAGCGGGGGCGCAAGAGACCCAGTACTTC	CASSGLAGAQETQYF	TRBD2	many	TRBV5-1	TRBJ2-5
TGCAGTGCTTTCATCGACAGGGCGAACACTGAAGCTTTCTTT	CSAFIDRANTEAFF	TRBD1	once	TRBV20-1	TRBJ1-1
TGTGCCAGCAGTGACTCCCACCCTGCCAGGTCGTGGGGGGAGACCCAGTACTTC	CASSDSHPARSWGETQYF	.	.	TRBV25-1	TRBJ2-5
TGTGCCAGCAGTGGATGGACAGCCTATGGCTACACCTTC	CASSGWTAYGYTF	.	once	TRBV2	TRBJ1-2
TGTGCCACCGAGCTAGGGGACACAGATACGCAGTATTTT	CATELGDTDTQYF	.	few	TRBV7-2	TRBJ2-3
TGTGCCAGCAGCGAAGTAAGGACACGGCCTAATCAGCCCCAGCATTTT	CASSEVRTRPNQPQHF	.	.	TRBV6-1	TRBJ1-5
TGCGCCAGCAGCTTGCATCAGTCGAAGGGTACAGTCTCCTACGAGCAGTACTTC	CASSLHQSKGTVSYEQYF	.	many	TRBV5-1	TRBJ2-7
TGTGCCAGCAGTACCCCGGGACTAGACACCCCCTACAATGAGCAGTTCTTC	CASSTPGLDTPYNEQFF	TRBD2	.	TRBV6-2/TRBV6-3	TRBJ2-1
TGTGCCAGCAGCCGGCAGGGGGCCTCCACTGAAGCTTTCTTT	CASSRQGASTEAFF	TRBD1	many	TRBV3-1	TRBJ1-1
TGCAGCGTTGAGGGAGGCGCAGGACAGTTCTATGGCTACACCTTC	CSVEGGAGQFYGYTF	.	few	TRBV29-1	TRBJ1-2
TGCAGCGTCGGGGAGGGAATTAACTATGGCTACACCTTC	CSVGEGINYGYTF	.	few	TRBV29-1	TRBJ1-2
TGCGCCAGCAGCTTAGGGACAGGCTCAGATACGCAGTATTTT	CASSLGTGSDTQYF	TRBD1	many	TRBV5-1	TRBJ2-3